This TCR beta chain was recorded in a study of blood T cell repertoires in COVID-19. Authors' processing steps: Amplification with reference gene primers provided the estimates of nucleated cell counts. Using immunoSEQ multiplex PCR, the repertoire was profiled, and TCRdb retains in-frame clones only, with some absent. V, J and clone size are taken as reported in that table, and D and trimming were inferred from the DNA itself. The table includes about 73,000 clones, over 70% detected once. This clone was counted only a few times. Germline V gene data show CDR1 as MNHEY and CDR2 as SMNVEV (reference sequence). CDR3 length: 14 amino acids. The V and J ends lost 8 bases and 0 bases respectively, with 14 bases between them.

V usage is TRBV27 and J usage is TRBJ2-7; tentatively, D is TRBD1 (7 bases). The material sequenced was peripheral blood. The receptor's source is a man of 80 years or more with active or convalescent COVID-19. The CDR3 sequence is CASAAGQFSYEQYF. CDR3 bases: TGTGCCAGCGCCGCGGGACAGTTCTCCTACGAGCAGTACTTC.